One and the same sample provided the 30 T cell receptor beta chains below, sequenced in a study of T cell responses to AZD1222 COVID-19 vaccine. The method was immunoSEQ multiplex PCR; TCRdb's version includes in-frame clones alone and lacks a portion of them. The sample lists 150,000 to 160,000 clones; over 85% were seen once. Source: peripheral blood, taken on day 0 of AZD1222 vaccination. The receptors were gathered from an adult in good health.

The chain is built from TRBV7-2 and TRBJ1-1; 8 positions match TRBD1. Germline V gene data show CDR1 as SGHTA and CDR2 as FQGNSA. Germline trimming cut 8 bases from V and 3 bases from J; bases unmatched to any gene: 8. The CDR3 runs 14 residues. CDR3 sequence (DNA): TGTGCCAGCGGAACTGGACAGGGTTACACTGAAGCTTTCTTT. Translating it yields CASGTGQGYTEAFF.

The CDR3 is CASSFLAVVDSYNEQFF. The CDR3 region has the DNA TGTGCCAGCAGTTTTCTAGCGGTGGTAGACTCCTACAATGAGCAGTTCTTC. The V gene is TRBV27, the J gene TRBJ2-1; 7 bases map to TRBD2. The length of the CDR3 is 17 residues. Germline CDR1 and CDR2: MNHEY and SMNVEV (reference sequence). Trimming took 3 bases from V and 0 from J; bases not matched to a gene: 8.

The CDR3 reads CASSPDLVLYGYTF. The DNA for the CDR3 is TGTGCCAGTAGTCCAGACCTCGTACTCTATGGCTACACCTTC. The V call is TRBV19, the J call TRBJ1-2; no definite D call. Germline assignment: CDR1 LNHDA and CDR2 SQIVND (reference sequence). The CDR3 contains 14 residues. Trimming took 5 bases from V and 4 from J, leaving 14 bases between them.

This clone appeared once. This chain uses TRBV5-1 with TRBJ2-1; D gene ambiguous. The CDR3 has 13 residues. The germline gives CDR1 SGHRS, CDR2 YFSETQ. The V gene lost 2 bases and the J gene lost 10 bases, with 13 bases spanning the gap. Here the CDR3 DNA reads TGCGCCAGCAGCTTAGACGGCCAGAAGGAGCAGTTCTTC. It translates to CASSLDGQKEQFF.

The chain couples TRBV30 to TRBJ1-5, with 8 bases matching TRBD1. CDR1 is GTSNPN and CDR2 is SVGIG in the germline V gene (reference sequence). J was trimmed by 8 bases and V by 0 bases; bases with no gene match: 9. The CDR3 is made up of 15 amino acids. Written as DNA, the CDR3 is TGTGCCTGGAGTGTACGGAAGACAGGGGTTAAGCCCCAGCATTTT. This codes for CAWSVRKTGVKPQHF.

This clone was recorded only once. This chain connects TRBV30 to TRBJ2-6; D not resolved. CDR3 length equals 15 residues. V was cut by 0 bases and J by 0 bases, with 6 bases left in between. Germline CDR1 and CDR2: GTSNPN and SVGIG (reference sequence). The DNA for the CDR3 is TGTGCCTGGAGTGTACTTTCCTCTGGGGCCAACGTCCTGACTTTC. Translation: CAWSVLSSGANVLTF.

The chain carries TRBV29-1 and TRBJ1-2, with 8 bases identical to TRBD1. This CDR3 spans 16 amino acids. Germline lookup yields CDR1 SQVTM and CDR2 ANQGSEA. J lost 0 bases, V lost 4 bases, and 10 bases had no gene match. The CDR3 loop reads CSVAFRTGRANYGYTF. CDR3 sequence (DNA): TGCAGCGTTGCATTTAGGACAGGGCGAGCTAACTATGGCTACACCTTC.

The chain couples TRBV6-2 or TRBV6-3 to TRBJ2-1; TRBD2 aligns across 8 bases. Germline V lookup: CDR1 MNHEY, CDR2 SVGEGT. The length of the CDR3 is 17 residues. The V and J ends lost 0 bases and 7 bases, in that order; junction bases with no gene match: 11. The CDR3 protein is CASSYSNLGGAGNEQFF. CDR3 DNA sequence: TGTGCCAGCAGTTACTCAAACCTCGGGGGGGCTGGGAATGAGCAGTTCTTC.

The J gene is TRBJ1-4, the V gene TRBV19; 7 bases match TRBD1. Unmatched junction bases numbered 6, after V lost 6 bases and J lost 8 bases. The CDR3 runs 13 residues. CDR1 is LNHDA and CDR2 is SQIVND in the germline V gene (reference sequence). As DNA, the CDR3 is TGTGCCAGTAGCGACAGGGACCGAGAAAAACTGTTTTTT. This gives the protein CASSDRDREKLFF.

The V and J genes are TRBV7-8 and TRBJ2-3; maybe TRBD2 (5 bases). Trimming left V 0 bases short and J 3 bases short, with 10 bases between. This CDR3 region has 15 residues. Germline V gene lookup returns CDR1 SGHVS and CDR2 FQNEAQ. CDR3 bases: TGTGCCAGCAGCTTAGCCGGGGAGAGGACAGATACGCAGTATTTT. Amino acid sequence: CASSLAGERTDTQYF. Supplemented by reference TRBV7-8 and TRBJ2-3, the full variable domain reads GAGVSQSPRYKVAKRGQDVALRCDPISGHVSLFWYQQALGQGPEFLTYFQNEAQLDKSGLPSDRFFAERPEGSVSTLKIQRTQQEDSAVYLCASSLAGERTDTQYFGPGTRLTVL.

This chain joins TRBV7-8 and TRBJ1-2, with a possible D match to TRBD1 (5 bases). V lost 4 bases and J 3 bases, leaving 12 bases between the germline ends. CDR1 and CDR2 (germline): SGHVS, FQNEAQ. The length of the CDR3 is 14 residues. The CDR3 nucleotides read TGTGCCAGCAGCTCAACCGGACACTACTATGGCTACACCTTC. This gives the protein CASSSTGHYYGYTF.

CDR3 DNA: TGTGCCACCAGCCTATCACGGAACCCGGGACTAGCAAACAATGAGCAGTTCTTC. Translation gives CATSLSRNPGLANNEQFF. The chain recombines TRBV15 with TRBJ2-1, with 9 bases aligning to TRBD2. Unmatched junction bases numbered 16, after V lost 5 bases and J lost 5 bases. CDR1 LNHNV and CDR2 YYDKDF come from the germline V gene (reference sequence). The CDR3 sequence is 18 residues long.

The chain employs TRBV4-3 and TRBJ2-2; possibly TRBD1 or TRBD2 for D (5 bases each). This CDR3 is 17 amino acids long. Per germline, CDR1 LGHNA and CDR2 YSLEER. The V end lost 3 bases, the J end lost 0 bases, and 14 bases lay between the germline ends. DNA of the CDR3: TGCGCCAGCAGCCATGACCCATCGGGACCGAACACCGGGGAGCTGTTTTTT. This sequence encodes CASSHDPSGPNTGELFF.

This chain uses TRBV13 with TRBJ1-2, with unresolved D. The CDR3 is 12 amino acids. V was pared by 5 bases and J by 6 bases, with 10 bases between. Germline CDR1 is PRHDT and CDR2 is FYEKMQ (reference sequence). The CDR3 DNA follows: TGTGCCAGCAGCACTCAAGGGAATGGCTACACCTTC. Translating gives CASSTQGNGYTF.

V gene TRBV20-1 combines with J gene TRBJ2-7; unclear D gene. The CDR3 is 17 residues long. Germline lookup yields CDR1 DFQATT and CDR2 SNEGSKA (reference sequence). The V gene lost 3 bases and the J gene lost 1 base, with 22 bases spanning the gap. CDR3 amino acids: CSASSSEIVAGSYEQYF. The CDR3 nucleotides are TGCAGTGCTAGTTCGTCCGAGATAGTAGCAGGATCCTACGAGCAGTACTTC.

The chain joins TRBV7-9 to TRBJ2-1, with D unresolved. Looked up from germline, CDR1 is SEHNR and CDR2 is FQNEAQ (reference sequence). There are 12 residues in the CDR3. Trimming removed 5 bases from V and 9 bases from J, with 11 bases in between. The CDR3 region has the DNA TGTGCCAGCAGCCTAGTCAGATTTGAGCAGTTCTTC. Translated, it gives CASSLVRFEQFF.

V and J are TRBV28 and TRBJ1-2, with D possibly being TRBD1 (6 bases). The CDR3 spans 15 residues. Germline assignment: CDR1 MDHEN and CDR2 SYDVKM. With 3 bases removed from V and 5 bases from J, the gap between germline ends came to 16 bases. The CDR3 sequence: CASSFVPGAEYGYTF. In DNA form, the CDR3 reads TGTGCCAGCAGTTTCGTCCCGGGGGCAGAATATGGCTACACCTTC.

The chain combines TRBV6-5 with TRBJ1-1; no clear D. Trimming took off 0 bases at V and 4 bases at J, with 12 bases between the two ends. Germline CDR1 is MNHEY and CDR2 is SVGAGI. The CDR3 totals 15 residues. In DNA form, the CDR3 reads TGTGCCAGCAGTTACTCGTCTTGGGGAGGCACTGAAGCTTTCTTT. It yields the protein CASSYSSWGGTEAFF.

The V and J genes are TRBV7-9 and TRBJ1-6; no clear D gene. V lost 5 bases, J lost 10 bases, and 15 bases lay in between. This CDR3 contains 14 residues. Germline CDR1 and CDR2: SEHNR and FQNEAQ (reference sequence). CDR3 coding DNA: TGTGCCAGCAGCCTCCAGGCGGGGAGCTCACCCCTCCACTTT. It translates to CASSLQAGSSPLHF.

V is TRBV10-2 and J is TRBJ2-7, with 7 bases lining up with TRBD1. Germline CDR1 reads WSHSY; CDR2 reads SAAADI. CDR3 size: 13 residues. Trimming at V came to 6 bases and at J to 2 bases, leaving 4 bases not matched to a gene. CDR3 bases: TGCGCCAGCAGCGACAGGGCGACCTACGAGCAGTACTTC. Translation gives CASSDRATYEQYF.

This chain uses TRBV29-1 with TRBJ2-1; no clear D gene. Per the germline V gene, CDR1 is SQVTM and CDR2 is ANQGSEA. The CDR3 extends over 8 amino acids. V lost 7 bases to trimming and J lost 9 bases, with 4 bases between them. CDR3: CSGLEQFF. The CDR3 DNA follows: TGCAGCGGACTTGAGCAGTTCTTC.

The CDR3 is CASRGAGDPYEQYF. The CDR3 DNA reads as TGTGCCAGCCGCGGGGCGGGAGACCCCTACGAGCAGTACTTC. The chain combines TRBV28 with TRBJ2-7; 7 positions agree with TRBD2. The germline V gene encodes CDR1 MDHEN and CDR2 SYDVKM. V lost 8 bases and J lost 2; bases outside the gene matches: 9. This CDR3 contains 14 residues.

The V call is TRBV2, the J call TRBJ1-4; 7 positions agree with TRBD1. This CDR3 has 14 residues. Germline CDR1 is SNHLY and CDR2 is FYNNEI. The trim removed 6 bases at V and 3 bases at J, leaving 4 bases unmatched. CDR3 region: CASRQGMSNEKLFF. The DNA for the CDR3 is TGTGCCAGCAGACAGGGGATGTCTAATGAAAAACTGTTTTTT.

The rearrangement links TRBV6-2 or TRBV6-3 to TRBJ1-2; D gene ambiguous. In germline, CDR1 is MNHEY, CDR2 SVGEGT. With 5 bases removed from V and 0 bases from J, the gap between germline ends came to 7 bases. This CDR3 spans 13 amino acids. The CDR3 is CASSPGTNYGYTF. DNA of the CDR3: TGTGCCAGCAGTCCGGGGACTAACTATGGCTACACCTTC.

This chain connects TRBV4-1 to TRBJ1-5; D is uncertain. This CDR3 comprises 14 residues. Per germline, CDR1 MGHRA and CDR2 YSYEKL. V lost 1 base, J lost 7 bases, and 11 bases lay in between. CDR3 in amino acids: CASSQVAGSQPQHF. CDR3 nucleotide sequence: TGCGCCAGCAGCCAAGTTGCGGGGTCCCAGCCCCAGCATTTT.

This chain uses TRBV5-1 with TRBJ2-7; perhaps D is TRBD1 or TRBD2 (8 bases each). Germline assignment: CDR1 SGHRS and CDR2 YFSETQ. There are 14 residues in the CDR3. Trimming stripped 4 bases from V and 6 bases from J, with 17 bases between. Here the CDR3 reads CASSATSDRGEQYF. CDR3 bases: TGCGCCAGCAGCGCGACTAGCGACAGGGGCGAGCAGTACTTC.

The V and J genes are TRBV30 and TRBJ1-2; possible D gene TRBD1, 5 bases. V gave up 1 base and J gave up 4 bases, with 10 bases separating them. Germline V gives CDR1 GTSNPN, CDR2 SVGIG (reference sequence). The CDR3 has 13 amino acids. CDR3 in DNA: TGTGCCTGGAGTGGGGGCGGAGTCTATGGCTACACCTTC. Amino acid sequence: CAWSGGGVYGYTF.

J is TRBJ1-2 and V is TRBV7-3, with D possibly being TRBD1 (6 bases). The CDR3 loop spans 17 amino acids. The germline V and J ends were trimmed by 0 bases and 0 bases, with 14 bases remaining between them. Looked up from germline, CDR1 is SGHTA and CDR2 is FQGTGA. The chain's CDR3 is CASSLTGRDITNYGYTF. CDR3 nucleotides: TGTGCCAGCAGCTTAACGGGCCGGGACATAACTAACTATGGCTACACCTTC.

The CDR3 loop reads CASSLAETSNEQFF. CDR3 nucleotide sequence: TGTGCCAGCAGCTTAGCGGAGACCTCCAATGAGCAGTTCTTC. The V and J genes are TRBV11-3 and TRBJ2-1, with unresolved D. The CDR3 consists of 14 residues. Trimming removed 1 base at V and 6 bases at J, with 10 bases between. Germline V CDR1 and CDR2: SGHNT, YENEEA. Combining the CDR3 with reference TRBV11-3 and TRBJ2-1 gives the whole variable domain EAGVVQSPRYKIIEKKQPVAFWCNPISGHNTLYWYLQNLGQGPELLIRYENEEAVDDSQLPKDRFSAERLKGVDSTLKIQPAELGDSAVYLCASSLAETSNEQFFGPGTRLTVL.

The chain has TRBV5-1 and TRBJ1-2; 7 nucleotides line up with TRBD1. Germline CDR1 and CDR2: SGHRS and YFSETQ. This CDR3 has 15 amino acids. J gave up 3 bases and V 3 bases, and 8 bases lay outside the gene matches. Here the CDR3 reads CASSSGQATYYGYTF. The CDR3 DNA is TGCGCCAGCAGCTCAGGACAGGCGACCTACTATGGCTACACCTTC.